These 23 T cell receptor beta chains came from one sample sequenced in a study of a mutant IDH1 vaccine in newly diagnosed glioma. No cognate antigen is known for these TCRs. The time point was: week 23, last vaccination. Vaccination comprised doses that each held 300 ug of mutant IDH1 20-mer peptide, plus topical imiquimod. The table came from immunoSEQ multiplex PCR; TCRdb's copy has only in-frame clones and leaves some out. This repertoire shows approximately 50,000 clones, 87% found once; its top ten account for around 1.5%. The material sequenced was PBMCs, taken from a glioma patient whose treatment included an IDH1 peptide vaccine. The receptors were sampled from a man aged 35-49 years with glioma.

The rearrangement links TRBV9 to TRBJ2-1; TRBD2 matches 8 bases. Germline values: CDR1 SGDLS, CDR2 YYNGEE. After removal of 5 bases from V and 8 bases from J, the junction contained 12 bases not matched to a gene. The CDR3 length is 15 residues. CDR3 DNA: TGTGCCAGCAGTAGGGCCGGGAGCGGGAGCTATGAGCAGTTCTTC. Its translation: CASSRAGSGSYEQFF. Looking up the rest from reference TRBV9 and TRBJ2-1 gives the full variable domain: DSGVTQTPKHLITATGQRVTLRCSPRSGDLSVYWYQQSLDQGLQFLIQYYNGEERAKGNILERFSAQQFPDLHSELNLSSLELGDSALYFCASSRAGSGSYEQFFGPGTRLTVL.

The chain links TRBV6-1 to TRBJ1-1; D may be TRBD1 (5 bases). The germline V gene encodes CDR1 MNHNS and CDR2 SASEGT. The length of the CDR3 is 11 residues. Trimming pared 7 bases from V and 8 bases from J, leaving 11 bases between. The CDR3 loop reads CASNWGREAFF. CDR3 coding DNA: TGTGCCAGCAATTGGGGGAGAGAAGCTTTCTTT.

The CDR3 region is CASSNRGRRGNTIYF. The CDR3 nucleotides are TGTGCCAGCAGTAATCGGGGTAGGAGGGGAAACACCATATATTTT. V and J are TRBV13 and TRBJ1-3; D unresolved. Germline V gene data show CDR1 as PRHDT and CDR2 as FYEKMQ (reference sequence). The germline V and J ends were trimmed by 6 bases and 4 bases, with 16 bases remaining between them. The CDR3 is made up of 15 amino acids.

This chain joins TRBV29-1 and TRBJ2-7, with no clear D. Germline CDR1 and CDR2: SQVTM and ANQGSEA. The CDR3 extends over 12 amino acids. The germline V and J ends were trimmed by 4 bases and 0 bases, with 7 bases remaining between them. The CDR3 here is CSVGAVSYEQYF. The CDR3 DNA follows: TGCAGCGTTGGTGCCGTCTCCTACGAGCAGTACTTC.

The chain combines TRBV7-2 with TRBJ2-3; D unresolved. This CDR3 spans 14 amino acids. CDR1 and CDR2 (germline): SGHTA, FQGNSA. The ends were cut back, 2 bases at V and 3 bases at J, with 9 bases in the middle. The CDR3 reads CASSLSLTTDTQYF. CDR3 in DNA: TGTGCCAGCAGCTTAAGTTTAACAACAGATACGCAGTATTTT.

This chain joins TRBV28 and TRBJ2-7; the match to TRBD2 covers 8 bases. From germline, CDR1 is MDHEN and CDR2 SYDVKM. V shed 7 bases, J shed 2 bases, and the junction held 7 bases outside the gene matches. CDR3 length: 14 amino acids. In DNA form, the CDR3 reads TGTGCCAGCACTACGGGGGGGAGTCCCTACGAGCAGTACTTC. Encoded protein: CASTTGGSPYEQYF.

The chain employs TRBV12-5 and TRBJ2-5; 8 nucleotides match TRBD2. Germline CDR1 is LGHNT and CDR2 is FRNRAP. The CDR3 consists of 15 residues. Unmatched junction bases numbered 10, after V lost 5 bases and J lost 5 bases. CDR3 amino acids: CASGTSGSEGETQYF. The CDR3 DNA follows: TGTGCTAGTGGTACGAGCGGGAGTGAGGGGGAGACCCAGTACTTC.

This chain links TRBV7-3 with TRBJ1-1, with TRBD1 matching 7 bases. The V gene's germline CDR1 is SGHTA and CDR2 FQGTGA. This CDR3 is built from 15 residues. V trimming: 2 bases; J trimming: 1 base; junction bases outside the gene matches: 4. The CDR3 spells CASSLAPGGNTEAFF. Here the CDR3 DNA reads TGTGCCAGCAGCTTAGCTCCAGGGGGGAACACTGAAGCTTTCTTT.

The chain links TRBV29-1 to TRBJ2-7; D possibly corresponds to TRBD1 (6 bases). V was pared by 6 bases and J by 0 bases, with 9 bases between. Germline values: CDR1 SQVTM, CDR2 ANQGSEA. The CDR3 contains 12 residues. The CDR3 DNA is TGCAGCGTCGGACAGTTCTCCTACGAGCAGTACTTC. Translation gives CSVGQFSYEQYF.

The chain couples TRBV19 to TRBJ2-2; possible D gene TRBD2, 6 bases. V was pared by 5 bases and J by 5 bases, with 21 bases between. The length of the CDR3 is 17 residues. Germline CDR1 is LNHDA and CDR2 is SQIVND (reference sequence). The CDR3 nucleotides are TGTGCCAGTAGTTCCCCTAGGCGTAGCGGAGAAACCGGGGAGCTGTTTTTT. It yields the protein CASSSPRRSGETGELFF.

The V call is TRBV18, the J call TRBJ2-3; weak D call: TRBD2 (5 bases). The CDR3 sequence is 13 residues long. Germline values: CDR1 KGHSH, CDR2 LQKENI. V was clipped by 0 bases and J by 6 bases, with 7 bases between them. The CDR3 sequence: CASSPPGVDTQYF. CDR3 sequence (DNA): TGTGCCAGCTCACCACCCGGGGTCGATACGCAGTATTTT.

J is TRBJ2-1 and V is TRBV5-1; maybe TRBD2 (6 bases). This CDR3 contains 14 residues. Trimming shortened V by 2 bases and J by 8 bases, and 14 bases separated the two germline ends. From germline, CDR1 is SGHRS and CDR2 YFSETQ. CDR3 in amino acids: CASSLLARPDEQFF. DNA of the CDR3: TGCGCCAGCAGCTTACTAGCCCGGCCTGATGAGCAGTTCTTC.

V is TRBV27 and J is TRBJ2-7; 7 bases fit TRBD2. Trimming at V came to 2 bases and at J to 5 bases, leaving 3 bases not matched to a gene. Looked up from germline, CDR1 is MNHEY and CDR2 is SMNVEV (reference sequence). The CDR3 loop spans 13 amino acids. CDR3 in amino acids: CASSLPGGNEQYF. CDR3 nucleotides: TGTGCCAGCAGTTTACCCGGGGGGAACGAGCAGTACTTC.

Only a few counts were recorded for this clone. The V and J genes are TRBV18 and TRBJ1-5; no firm D call. CDR1 and CDR2 from the germline V gene are KGHSH and LQKENI. The CDR3 contains 15 residues. Deletions cut 4 bases from V and 3 bases from J, with 13 bases between. The CDR3 here is CASSLQRTDNQPQHF. In nucleotides, the CDR3 is TGTGCCAGCTCACTACAACGGACGGACAATCAGCCCCAGCATTTT.

The chain uses TRBV6-5 and TRBJ2-6; D remains unclear. V was cut by 8 bases and J by 0 bases, with 11 bases left in between. Germline V lookup: CDR1 MNHEY, CDR2 SVGAGI. This CDR3 region has 15 residues. The CDR3: CASRRVLSGANVLTF. The CDR3 nucleotides read TGTGCCAGCCGTCGAGTGCTCTCTGGGGCCAACGTCCTGACTTTC.

The CDR3: CAISESGGNQPQHF. DNA of the CDR3: TGTGCCATCAGTGAATCAGGGGGCAATCAGCCCCAGCATTTT. The rearrangement links TRBV10-3 to TRBJ1-5, with D possibly being TRBD1 (6 bases). V was cut by 3 bases and J by 2 bases, with 8 bases left in between. Per the germline V gene, CDR1 is ENHRY and CDR2 is SYGVKD. The CDR3 is 14 amino acids.

The chain carries TRBV5-6 and TRBJ1-2, with 7 positions matching TRBD1. J gave up 6 bases and V 4 bases, and 6 bases lay outside the gene matches. The CDR3 has 13 residues. Germline assignment: CDR1 SGHDT and CDR2 YYEEEE. CDR3 in amino acids: CASSIDRANGYTF. The CDR3, as DNA: TGTGCCAGCAGCATTGACAGGGCTAATGGCTACACCTTC.

The chain joins TRBV5-1 to TRBJ2-5; 9 bases fit TRBD1. The germline gives CDR1 SGHRS, CDR2 YFSETQ. The CDR3 consists of 19 residues. V was pared by 4 bases and J by 1 base, with 17 bases of the junction left unmatched. The CDR3 reads CASSKAPYSGTGLQETQYF. As DNA, the CDR3 is TGCGCCAGCAGCAAGGCTCCTTATTCCGGGACAGGGCTCCAAGAGACCCAGTACTTC.

The chain uses TRBV18 and TRBJ1-5, with D maybe TRBD1 (5 bases). There are 15 residues in the CDR3. Looked up from germline, CDR1 is KGHSH and CDR2 is LQKENI. Between the trimmed V and J ends, which lost 2 bases and 5 bases, there was a span of 13 bases. CDR3 coding DNA: TGTGCCAGCTCACCATTAGGGGCAGATCATCAGCCCCAGCATTTT. Translation: CASSPLGADHQPQHF.

The rearrangement joins TRBV6-1 to TRBJ1-2, with D tentatively TRBD1 (6 bases). CDR3 size: 15 residues. Germline CDR1 is MNHNS and CDR2 is SASEGT. Trimming removed 4 bases from V and 1 base from J, with 13 bases in between. The DNA for the CDR3 is TGTGCCAGCAGTGGATGGGTACAGGGTAACTATGGCTACACCTTC. Translated: CASSGWVQGNYGYTF.

The chain links TRBV4-1 to TRBJ1-5; D remains ambiguous. Per the germline V gene, CDR1 is MGHRA and CDR2 is YSYEKL. The V gene lost 0 bases and the J gene lost 7 bases, with 13 bases spanning the gap. This CDR3 is built from 15 residues. CDR3: CASSQDPQVLQPQHF. In nucleotides, the CDR3 is TGCGCCAGCAGCCAAGACCCGCAGGTCCTCCAGCCCCAGCATTTT.

The genes are TRBV4-2 and TRBJ2-7; D ambiguous. Germline V gives CDR1 LGHNA, CDR2 YNFKEQ. Trimming stripped 0 bases from V and 3 bases from J, with 9 bases between. The CDR3 has 14 residues. CDR3 amino acids: CASSQDYSYYEQYF. Written as DNA, the CDR3 is TGTGCCAGCAGCCAAGATTACAGTTACTACGAGCAGTACTTC.

V and J are TRBV2 and TRBJ2-7, with 8 bases identical to TRBD1. Germline V gene sequence: CDR1 SNHLY, CDR2 FYNNEI. The V segment lost 4 bases and the J segment 2 bases; nucleotides outside the gene matches: 7. The length of the CDR3 is 15 residues. In nucleotides, the CDR3 is TGTGCCAGCAGTGCAGGGCAGGGGGCCACCTACGAGCAGTACTTC. Protein product: CASSAGQGATYEQYF.